This section outlines one T cell receptor (beta chain) sequence together with its context. Its specificity is unknown. Germline-derived CDR1 and CDR2 are MNHEY and SVGAGI. V dropped 7 bases and J dropped 7 bases, with 13 bases sitting between them. The CDR3 spans 12 residues. These data belong to a study of response to subunit inactivated influenza vaccine. Study-wide results and caveats: T cells newly recruited by each seasonal influenza vaccination are few, the authors suggested.

Using its own MiXCR run on the RT-PCR reads, TCRdb lists one record per CDR3 protein. The sample includes roughly 500,000 distinct CDR3 sequences, approximately 17% seen only once; the top ten take 2.5% to 3.5%. This sequence originates from a man in his fifties or sixties who received an inactivated influenza vaccine. The source material was CD4+ T cells sorted from PBMCs, sampled less than 25 months after vaccination. The chain combines TRBV6-5 with TRBJ1-1; D is possibly TRBD1 (6 bases). CDR3 region: CASTSGAGEAFF. The CDR3 coding sequence is TGTGCCAGCACCTCAGGGGCTGGTGAAGCTTTCTTT.